This T cell receptor (beta chain) was captured in a study of shared clonotypes between healthy human individuals. V gave up 2 bases and J gave up 3 bases, with 7 bases separating them. The CDR3 has 13 residues. CDR1 is SNHLY and CDR2 is FYNNEI in the germline V gene. Assay used: immunoSEQ multiplex PCR; TCRdb lists only in-frame clones, some missing. Of around 1.5 million clones listed, 98% were seen once; the top ten hold about 0.42%. The chain carries TRBV2 and TRBJ1-2; D ambiguous. The clonotype was recovered from a man aged 30-40 years in good health. Sample: naive CD4+ T cells sorted from blood. The sample's subset: CD45RA+ positively selected. The CDR3 here is CASSETVDYGYTF. The CDR3 DNA is TGTGCCAGCAGTGAAACGGTCGACTATGGCTACACCTTC.